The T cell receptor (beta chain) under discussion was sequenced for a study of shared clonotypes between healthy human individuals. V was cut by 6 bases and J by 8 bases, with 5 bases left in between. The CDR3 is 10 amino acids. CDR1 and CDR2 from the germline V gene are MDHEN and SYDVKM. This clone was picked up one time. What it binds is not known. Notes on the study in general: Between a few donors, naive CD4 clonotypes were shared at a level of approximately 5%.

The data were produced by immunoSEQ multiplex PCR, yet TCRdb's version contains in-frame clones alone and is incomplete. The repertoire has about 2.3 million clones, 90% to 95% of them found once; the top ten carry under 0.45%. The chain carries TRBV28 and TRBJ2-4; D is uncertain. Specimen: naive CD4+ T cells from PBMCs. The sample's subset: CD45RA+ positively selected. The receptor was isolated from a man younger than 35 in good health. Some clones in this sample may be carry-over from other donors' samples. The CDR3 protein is CASSRHIQYF. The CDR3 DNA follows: TGTGCCAGCAGCCGCCACATTCAGTACTTC.